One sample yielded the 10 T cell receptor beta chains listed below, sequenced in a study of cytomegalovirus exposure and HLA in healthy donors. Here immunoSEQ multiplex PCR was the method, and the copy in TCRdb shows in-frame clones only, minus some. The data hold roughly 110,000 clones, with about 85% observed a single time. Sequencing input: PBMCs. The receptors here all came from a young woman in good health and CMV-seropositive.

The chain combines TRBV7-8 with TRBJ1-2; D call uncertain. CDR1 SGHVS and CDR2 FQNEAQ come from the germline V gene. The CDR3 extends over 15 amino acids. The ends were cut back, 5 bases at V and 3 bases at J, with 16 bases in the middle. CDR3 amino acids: CASSPPLIRDYGYTF. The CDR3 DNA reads TGTGCCAGCAGCCCTCCTCTTATTCGCGACTATGGCTACACCTTC.

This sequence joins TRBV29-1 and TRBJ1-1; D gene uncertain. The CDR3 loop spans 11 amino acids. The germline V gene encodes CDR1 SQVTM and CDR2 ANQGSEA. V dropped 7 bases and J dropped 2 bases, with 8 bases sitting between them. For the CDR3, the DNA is TGCAGCGCCTGGAGAAACACTGAAGCTTTCTTT. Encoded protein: CSAWRNTEAFF.

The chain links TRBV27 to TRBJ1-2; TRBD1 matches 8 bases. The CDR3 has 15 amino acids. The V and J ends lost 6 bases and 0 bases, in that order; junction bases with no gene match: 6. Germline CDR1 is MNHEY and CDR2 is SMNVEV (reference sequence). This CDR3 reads CASRKPGGANYGYTF. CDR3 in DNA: TGTGCCAGCAGAAAACCAGGGGGCGCTAACTATGGCTACACCTTC.

The CDR3 loop is CASSLQGAEAFF. For the CDR3, the DNA is TGTGCCAGCTCACTGCAGGGGGCTGAAGCTTTCTTT. The chain couples TRBV18 to TRBJ1-1; 7 nucleotides match TRBD1. Germline V gene lookup returns CDR1 KGHSH and CDR2 LQKENI. V lost 4 bases, J lost 6 bases, and 2 bases stayed unmatched. This CDR3 is 12 amino acids long.

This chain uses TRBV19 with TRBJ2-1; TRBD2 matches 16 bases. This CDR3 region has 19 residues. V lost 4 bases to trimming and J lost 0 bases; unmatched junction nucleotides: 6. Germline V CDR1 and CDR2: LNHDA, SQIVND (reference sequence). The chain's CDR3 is CASSRGLAGGPGSYNEQFF. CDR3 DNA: TGTGCCAGTAGTAGGGGACTAGCGGGGGGGCCAGGCTCCTACAATGAGCAGTTCTTC.

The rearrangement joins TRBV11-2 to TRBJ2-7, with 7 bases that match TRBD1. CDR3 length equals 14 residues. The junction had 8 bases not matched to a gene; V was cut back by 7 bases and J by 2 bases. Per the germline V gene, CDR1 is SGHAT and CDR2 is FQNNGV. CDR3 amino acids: CASMKGAGAYEQYF. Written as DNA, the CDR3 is TGTGCCAGCATGAAGGGGGCTGGAGCCTACGAGCAGTACTTC.

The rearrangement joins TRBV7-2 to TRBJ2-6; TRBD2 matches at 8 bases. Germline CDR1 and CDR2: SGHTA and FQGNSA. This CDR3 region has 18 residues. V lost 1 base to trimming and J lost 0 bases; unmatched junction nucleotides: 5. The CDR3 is CASSLVAGSLSGANVLTF. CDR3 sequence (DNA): TGTGCCAGCAGCTTAGTAGCGGGGAGTCTCTCTGGGGCCAACGTCCTGACTTTC.

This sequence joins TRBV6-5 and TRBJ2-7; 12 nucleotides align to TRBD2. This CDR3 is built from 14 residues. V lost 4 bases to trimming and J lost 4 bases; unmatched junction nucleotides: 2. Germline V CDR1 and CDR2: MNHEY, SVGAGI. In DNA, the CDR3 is TGTGCCAGCAGTTCTAGCGGGGGGGTGTACGAGCAGTACGTC. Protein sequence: CASSSSGGVYEQYV.

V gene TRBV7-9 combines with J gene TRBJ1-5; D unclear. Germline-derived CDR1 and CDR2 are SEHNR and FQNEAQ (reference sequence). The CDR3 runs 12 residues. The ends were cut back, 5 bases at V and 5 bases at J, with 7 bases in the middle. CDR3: CASSARDQPQHF. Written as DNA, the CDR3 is TGTGCCAGCAGCGCCCGGGATCAGCCCCAGCATTTT.

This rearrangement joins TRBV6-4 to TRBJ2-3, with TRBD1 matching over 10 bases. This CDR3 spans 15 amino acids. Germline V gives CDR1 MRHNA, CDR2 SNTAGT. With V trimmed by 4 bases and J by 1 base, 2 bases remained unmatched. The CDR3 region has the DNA TGTGCCAGCAGTGCCGGGACAGGGGGCACAGATACGCAGTATTTT. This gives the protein CASSAGTGGTDTQYF.